This T cell receptor (beta chain) was identified during a study of OX40 agonist ivuxolimab in advanced cancers. Germline-derived CDR1 and CDR2 are MNHNY and SVGAGI (reference sequence). The V and J ends lost 5 bases and 4 bases respectively, with 15 bases between them. There are 15 residues in the CDR3. Data came from immunoSEQ multiplex PCR; TCRdb stores just in-frame clones and leaves some out. The repertoire includes about 48,000 clones, nearly 95% of them detected once, and 6.5% to 7.5% sits in the top ten. The receptor's source is an adult with an advanced solid tumor such as melanoma, head and neck, liver or kidney cancer. The V gene is TRBV6-6, the J gene TRBJ1-5, with unresolved D. Sequencing was performed on CD4+ or CD8+ T cells sorted from blood, taken in a trial of the OX40 agonist ivuxolimab. The CDR3 here is CASSGRDFWNQPQHF. In DNA, the CDR3 is TGTGCCAGCAGTGGGAGGGATTTTTGGAATCAGCCCCAGCATTTT.